This T cell receptor (beta chain) is drawn from a study of beta chain features in type 1 diabetes. The study's findings and limits: Compared with healthy donors, patients appeared to share more similar naive, central memory and regulatory TCRB repertoires.

Sorted cells reached over 95% purity in every population. The study reverse transcribed the entire isolated RNA, so it sequenced expressed TCRB transcripts. There were about 3.57 million reads on average in the naive, central memory and regulatory T cell samples. Using immunoSEQ multiplex PCR, the repertoire was profiled, and TCRdb retains in-frame clones only, with some absent. The data show roughly 300,000 clones, 6.5% to 10% seen once. A note on this clone: Its antigen is unknown.

The CDR3 has 13 amino acids. CDR1 is SNHLY and CDR2 is FYNNEI in the germline V gene. The V gene lost 0 bases and the J gene lost 6 bases, with 9 bases spanning the gap. This sequence joins TRBV2 and TRBJ2-7; D possibly corresponds to TRBD1 (6 bases). Sequencing used central memory CD4+ T cells from blood. The receptor's source is a young woman in good health. CDR3: CASSEAPGAEQYF. The DNA for the CDR3 is TGTGCCAGCAGTGAAGCGCCAGGGGCCGAGCAGTACTTC.